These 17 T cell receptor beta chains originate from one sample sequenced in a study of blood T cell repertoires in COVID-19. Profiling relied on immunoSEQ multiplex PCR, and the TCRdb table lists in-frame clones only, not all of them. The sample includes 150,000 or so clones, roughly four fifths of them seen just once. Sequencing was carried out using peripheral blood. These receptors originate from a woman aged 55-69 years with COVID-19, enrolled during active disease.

Here the CDR3 DNA reads TGTGCCAGCTCACCAGCCTCAAGAGTTGGAGAGACCCAGTACTTC. Translating gives CASSPASRVGETQYF. This chain joins TRBV18 and TRBJ2-5; the D is unclear. The V gene lost 2 bases and the J gene lost 4 bases, with 14 bases spanning the gap. The CDR3 loop spans 15 amino acids. Germline lookup yields CDR1 KGHSH and CDR2 LQKENI.

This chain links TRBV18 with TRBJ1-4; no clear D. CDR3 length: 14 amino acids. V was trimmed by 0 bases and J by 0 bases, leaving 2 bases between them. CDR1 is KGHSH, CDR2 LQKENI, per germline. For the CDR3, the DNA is TGTGCCAGCTCACCACCCTCAACTAATGAAAAACTGTTTTTT. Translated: CASSPPSTNEKLFF.

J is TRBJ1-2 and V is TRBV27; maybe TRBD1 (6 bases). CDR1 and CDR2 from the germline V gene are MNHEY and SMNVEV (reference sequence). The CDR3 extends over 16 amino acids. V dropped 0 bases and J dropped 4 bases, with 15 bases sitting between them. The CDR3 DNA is TGTGCCAGCAGTTTATCGGGGGCGACAGGAATCTATGGCTACACCTTC. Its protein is CASSLSGATGIYGYTF.

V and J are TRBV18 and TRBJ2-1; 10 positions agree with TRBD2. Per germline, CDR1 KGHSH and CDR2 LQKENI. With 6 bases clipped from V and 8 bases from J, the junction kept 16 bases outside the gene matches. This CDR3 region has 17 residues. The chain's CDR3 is CASSPDAPGLATHEQFF. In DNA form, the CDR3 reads TGTGCCAGCTCGCCGGATGCACCGGGACTAGCGACCCATGAGCAGTTCTTC.

The CDR3 DNA reads TGTGCCACCAGCAGAGATCCCCCCCCGCGTACTGAAGCTTTCTTT. Its translation is CATSRDPPPRTEAFF. The rearrangement uses TRBV15 and TRBJ1-1; no firm D call. Germline V lookup: CDR1 LNHNV, CDR2 YYDKDF (reference sequence). The CDR3 has 15 amino acids. V dropped 0 bases and J dropped 5 bases, with 13 bases sitting between them. The full variable domain, rest sourced from reference TRBV15 and TRBJ1-1, is DAMVIQNPRYQVTQFGKPVTLSCSQTLNHNVMYWYQQKSSQAPKLLFHYYDKDFNNEADTPDNFQSRRPNTSFCFLDIRSPGLGDTAMYLCATSRDPPPRTEAFFGQGTRLTVV.

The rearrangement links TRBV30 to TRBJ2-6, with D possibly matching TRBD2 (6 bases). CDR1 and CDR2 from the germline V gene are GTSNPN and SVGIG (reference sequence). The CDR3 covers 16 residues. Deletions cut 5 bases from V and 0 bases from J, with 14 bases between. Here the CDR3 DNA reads TGTGCCTGGGGGGGGAACGTATACTCTGGGGCCAACGTCCTGACTTTC. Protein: CAWGGNVYSGANVLTF.

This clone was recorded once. The DNA for the CDR3 is TGTGCCATCAGTGATTTTAGCTTTCTTAGCTCCTACGAGCAGTACTTC. It specifies CAISDFSFLSSYEQYF. V and J are TRBV10-3 and TRBJ2-7; D remains unclear. There are 16 residues in the CDR3. Germline-derived CDR1 and CDR2 are ENHRY and SYGVKD. V was clipped by 3 bases and J by 0 bases, with 15 bases between them.

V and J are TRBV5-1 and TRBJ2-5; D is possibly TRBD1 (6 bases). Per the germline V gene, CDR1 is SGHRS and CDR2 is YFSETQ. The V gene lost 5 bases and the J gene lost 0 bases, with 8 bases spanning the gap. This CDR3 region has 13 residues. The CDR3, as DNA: TGCGCCAGCAGTCGGGACAACCAAGAGACCCAGTACTTC. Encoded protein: CASSRDNQETQYF.

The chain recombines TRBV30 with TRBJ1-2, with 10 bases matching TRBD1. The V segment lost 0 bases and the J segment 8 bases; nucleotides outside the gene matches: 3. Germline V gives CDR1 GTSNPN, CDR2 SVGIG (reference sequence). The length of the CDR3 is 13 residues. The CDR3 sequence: CAWSVRGQGGYTF. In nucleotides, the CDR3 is TGTGCCTGGAGTGTAAGGGGACAGGGGGGCTACACCTTC.

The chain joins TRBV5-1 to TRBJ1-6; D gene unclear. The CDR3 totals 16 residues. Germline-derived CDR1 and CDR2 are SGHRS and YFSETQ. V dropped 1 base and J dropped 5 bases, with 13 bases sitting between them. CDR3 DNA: TGCGCCAGCAGCTTGTCCGTTCAGGCGAATAATTCACCCCTCCACTTT. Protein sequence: CASSLSVQANNSPLHF.

The CDR3 sequence: CASIARGFSYNEQFF. The CDR3 DNA follows: TGTGCCAGCATCGCCAGGGGATTCTCCTACAATGAGCAGTTCTTC. V gene TRBV27 combines with J gene TRBJ2-1; possibly TRBD1 for D (6 bases). Between the trimmed V and J ends, which lost 7 bases and 0 bases, there was a span of 13 bases. Per the germline V gene, CDR1 is MNHEY and CDR2 is SMNVEV (reference sequence). The CDR3 covers 15 residues.

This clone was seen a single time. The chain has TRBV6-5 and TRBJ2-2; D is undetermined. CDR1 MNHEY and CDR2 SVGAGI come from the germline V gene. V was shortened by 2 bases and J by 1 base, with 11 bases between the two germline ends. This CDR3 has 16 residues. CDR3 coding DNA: TGTGCCAGCAGTTACGATGGGCCCGAGAACACCGGGGAGCTGTTTTTT. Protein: CASSYDGPENTGELFF.

CDR3 region: CATKATGGDQPQHF. The CDR3 DNA reads TGTGCCACCAAAGCGACAGGGGGCGATCAGCCCCAGCATTTT. The chain is built from TRBV2 and TRBJ1-5; TRBD1 matches at 10 bases. This CDR3 is 14 amino acids long. Germline lookup yields CDR1 SNHLY and CDR2 FYNNEI. J gave up 5 bases and V 10 bases, and 8 bases lay outside the gene matches. Filled out from reference TRBV2 and TRBJ1-5, the complete variable domain reads EPEVTQTPSHQVTQMGQEVILRCVPISNHLYFYWYRQILGQKVEFLVSFYNNEISEKSEIFDDQFSVERPDGSNFTLKIRSTKLEDSAMYFCATKATGGDQPQHFGDGTRLSIL.

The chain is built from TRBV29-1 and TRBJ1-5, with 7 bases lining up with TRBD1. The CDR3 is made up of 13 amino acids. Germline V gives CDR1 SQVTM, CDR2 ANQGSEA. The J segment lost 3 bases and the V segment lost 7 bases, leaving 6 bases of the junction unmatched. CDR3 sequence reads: CSARRGPNQPQHF. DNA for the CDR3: TGCAGCGCAAGAAGGGGGCCCAATCAGCCCCAGCATTTT.

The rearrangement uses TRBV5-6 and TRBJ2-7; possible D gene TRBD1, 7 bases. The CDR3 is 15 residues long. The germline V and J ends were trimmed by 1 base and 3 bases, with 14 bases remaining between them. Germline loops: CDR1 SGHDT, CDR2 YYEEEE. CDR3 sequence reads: CASSLYTRGDYEQYF. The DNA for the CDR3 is TGTGCCAGCAGCTTGTACACCAGGGGGGACTACGAGCAGTACTTC. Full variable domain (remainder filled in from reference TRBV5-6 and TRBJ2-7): DAGVTQSPTHLIKTRGQQVTLRCSPKSGHDTVSWYQQALGQGPQFIFQYYEEEERQRGNFPDRFSGHQFPNYSSELNVNALLLGDSALYLCASSLYTRGDYEQYFGPGTRLTVT.

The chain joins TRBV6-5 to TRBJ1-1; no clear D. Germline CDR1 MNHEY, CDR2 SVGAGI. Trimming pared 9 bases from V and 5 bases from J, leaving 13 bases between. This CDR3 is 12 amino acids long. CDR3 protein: CASHAGWTEAFF. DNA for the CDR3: TGTGCCAGTCACGCCGGGTGGACTGAAGCTTTCTTT.

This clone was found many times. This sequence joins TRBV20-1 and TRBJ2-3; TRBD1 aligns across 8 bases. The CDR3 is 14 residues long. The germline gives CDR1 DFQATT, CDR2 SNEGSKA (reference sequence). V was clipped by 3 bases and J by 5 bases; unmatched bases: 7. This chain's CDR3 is CSASARGQGDTQYF. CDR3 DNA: TGCAGTGCTAGTGCCAGGGGGCAGGGAGATACGCAGTATTTT.